A single sample gave rise to the 26 T cell receptor beta chains below, sequenced in a study of cytomegalovirus exposure and HLA in healthy donors. In the PCR, 60 Vbeta and 13 Jbeta primers were used. Only in-frame clones appear in the TCRdb table, and some are missing; sequencing was by immunoSEQ multiplex PCR. The table has some 130,000 clones, roughly two thirds seen once. Sequencing was carried out using PBMCs. These receptors came from a man aged 25-40 years in good health and CMV-seropositive.

The chain links TRBV23-1 to TRBJ2-7; 9 bases fit TRBD1. TRBV23-1 carries the ORF label, with uncertain function. V was clipped by 6 bases and J by 6 bases; unmatched bases: 12. This CDR3 is 15 amino acids long. CDR3 amino acids: CASSSRDRGCLEQYF. The CDR3 bases are TGCGCCAGCAGCTCCCGAGACAGGGGGTGCCTCGAGCAGTACTTC.

This rearrangement joins TRBV15 to TRBJ2-7; TRBD2 is a possible D gene (8 bases). CDR3 length: 17 residues. Germline loops: CDR1 LNHNV, CDR2 YYDKDF (reference sequence). Trimming cost V 1 base and J 5 bases, with 21 bases left between them. CDR3 DNA: TGTGCCACCAGCAGAGGGGGACTAGGTCTTGACAGGGACGAGCAGTACTTC. Translating gives CATSRGGLGLDRDEQYF.

This clone was observed a handful of times. V usage is TRBV28 and J usage is TRBJ1-1, with D unresolved. The CDR3 is 11 residues long. Germline V gives CDR1 MDHEN, CDR2 SYDVKM. The V gene lost 7 bases and the J gene lost 1 base, with 4 bases spanning the gap. CDR3 sequence reads: CASTGNTEAFF. The DNA for the CDR3 is TGTGCCAGCACGGGGAACACTGAAGCTTTCTTT.

J is TRBJ2-1 and V is TRBV28, with 13 bases identical to TRBD2. V shed 5 bases and J 3 bases; nucleotides not matched to a gene: 10. Germline CDR1 is MDHEN and CDR2 is SYDVKM. There are 18 residues in the CDR3. The CDR3 here is CASSPRTSGRNVYNEQFF. In DNA form, the CDR3 reads TGTGCCAGCAGTCCGCGGACTAGCGGGAGAAATGTCTACAATGAGCAGTTCTTC.

This clone was observed once. One end of the junction is discordant with germline, which a read error may explain. The chain couples TRBV5-1 to TRBJ2-5, with 10 bases matching TRBD2. There are 16 residues in the CDR3. Looked up from germline, CDR1 is SGHRS and CDR2 is YFSETQ. The DNA of the CDR3 is TGCGCCAGCAGCTTGGATTCTGCAGCGGGAGGGCCGAGGTGGGACTTC. Its translation: CASSLDSAAGGPRWDF.

This clone was counted a few times. CDR3 in DNA: TGTGCCAGCAGCTTAAGAACAGGGGGCTTGAGTGAAGCTTTCTTT. As protein: CASSLRTGGLSEAFF. The chain has TRBV7-9 and TRBJ1-1; 9 bases are a match to TRBD1. The CDR3 is 15 residues long. J was trimmed by 7 bases and V by 2 bases; bases with no gene match: 8. Germline-derived CDR1 and CDR2 are SEHNR and FQNEAQ (reference sequence). Together with reference TRBV7-9 and TRBJ1-1, the CDR3 gives the full variable domain: DTGVSQNPRHKITKRGQNVTFRCDPISEHNRLYWYRQTLGQGPEFLTYFQNEAQLEKSRLLSDRFSAERPKGSFSTLEIQRTEQGDSAMYLCASSLRTGGLSEAFFGQGTRLTVV.

This clone has just a few counts. The J gene is TRBJ1-2, the V gene TRBV7-8; 8 nucleotides line up with TRBD1. Germline V CDR1 and CDR2: SGHVS, FQNEAQ. V was pared by 7 bases and J by 8 bases, with 6 bases of the junction left unmatched. This CDR3 is 12 amino acids long. The CDR3 sequence: CASTPGQVGYTF. The CDR3 DNA reads as TGTGCCAGCACCCCGGGACAGGTCGGCTACACCTTC.

This clone was detected a few times. Here the CDR3 DNA reads TGTGCCAGTAGTATCCTGTCTAGCGGGAGTCTTAGGAATGAGCAGTTCTTC. As protein: CASSILSSGSLRNEQFF. This sequence joins TRBV19 and TRBJ2-1, with 10 bases identical to TRBD2. V dropped 3 bases and J dropped 7; count of bases not matched to a gene: 12. The CDR3 is made up of 17 amino acids. Germline values: CDR1 LNHDA, CDR2 SQIVND (reference sequence).

The chain recombines TRBV27 with TRBJ1-4; tentative D call: TRBD1 (5 bases). In germline, CDR1 is MNHEY, CDR2 SMNVEV (reference sequence). The CDR3 covers 17 residues. V lost 1 base and J lost 8, with 20 bases in between. The CDR3 sequence: CASSLFLPDMGGEKLFF. CDR3 DNA sequence: TGTGCCAGCAGTTTATTCCTCCCGGACATGGGAGGGGAAAAACTGTTTTTT.

The chain uses TRBV4-3 and TRBJ2-5; D perhaps matches TRBD2 (6 bases). The CDR3 is made up of 14 amino acids. V was cut by 0 bases and J by 5 bases, with 10 bases left in between. The germline gives CDR1 LGHNA, CDR2 YSLEER. As DNA, the CDR3 is TGCGCCAGCAGCCAAGATTGGGGGAGGGAGACCCAGTACTTC. Amino acid sequence: CASSQDWGRETQYF.

This clone has only a few counts. The chain carries TRBV5-1 and TRBJ2-5; 14 nucleotides agree with TRBD2. V trimming: 0 bases; J trimming: 5 bases; junction bases outside the gene matches: 6. Germline V lookup: CDR1 SGHRS, CDR2 YFSETQ. The CDR3 is made up of 17 amino acids. DNA of the CDR3: TGCGCCAGCAGCTTGGTGGGGACTAGCGGGAGCGTGGAGACCCAGTACTTC. Amino acid sequence: CASSLVGTSGSVETQYF.

The chain has TRBV13 and TRBJ2-7, with 8 bases fitting TRBD2. This CDR3 contains 15 residues. CDR1 and CDR2 from the germline V gene are PRHDT and FYEKMQ (reference sequence). Trimming took 2 bases from V and 4 from J; bases not matched to a gene: 7. The CDR3 DNA reads as TGTGCCAGCAGCTTAAAGCCTAGCGGGTCATACGAGCAGTACTTC. Translating it yields CASSLKPSGSYEQYF.

This clone was picked up one time. The chain recombines TRBV5-1 with TRBJ2-5; 15 nucleotides align to TRBD2. Germline V lookup: CDR1 SGHRS, CDR2 YFSETQ. J was trimmed by 0 bases and V by 7 bases; bases with no gene match: 10. CDR3 length: 18 amino acids. In nucleotides, the CDR3 is TGCGCCAGCCAAGCGGGACTAGCGGGAGGTTTGTACCAAGAGACCCAGTACTTC. It encodes CASQAGLAGGLYQETQYF.

The chain combines TRBV18 with TRBJ1-3; TRBD1 matches 7 bases. The V gene end was trimmed by 8 bases and the J gene end by 3 bases; junction bases not matched to a gene: 13. Looked up from germline, CDR1 is KGHSH and CDR2 is LQKENI. The CDR3 totals 16 residues. This CDR3 is CASGQGQVEGGNTIYF. DNA of the CDR3: TGTGCCAGCGGGCAAGGACAGGTGGAAGGTGGAAACACCATATATTTT. Using reference TRBV18 and TRBJ1-3 for the parts outside the CDR3, the full variable domain is NAGVMQNPRHLVRRRGQEARLRCSPMKGHSHVYWYRQLPEEGLKFMVYLQKENIIDESGMPKERFSAEFPKEGPSILRIQQVVRGDSAAYFCASGQGQVEGGNTIYFGEGSWLTVV.

This clone was observed a handful of times. At one end the junction does not follow the germline gene, possibly because of a read error. The gene calls are TRBV2 and TRBJ2-7; 11 nucleotides agree with TRBD1. The CDR3 is 15 residues long. Germline loops: CDR1 SNHLY, CDR2 FYNNEI. This CDR3 is CASREDGTGGYEQYF. The CDR3 DNA sequence: TGTGCCAGCAGGGAAGATGGGACAGGGGGCTACGAGCAGTACTTC.

This clone was recorded only once. V gene TRBV29-1 combines with J gene TRBJ1-1; a possible D gene is TRBD1 (6 bases). The CDR3 length is 16 residues. Germline CDR1 SQVTM, CDR2 ANQGSEA. With 1 base removed from V and 3 bases from J, the gap between germline ends came to 18 bases. As DNA, the CDR3 is TGCAGCGTTGAAGGGTCCGGACAGCGAGTGCACACTGAAGCTTTCTTT. Encoded protein: CSVEGSGQRVHTEAFF.

The chain combines TRBV2 with TRBJ2-5; D not resolved. The CDR3 extends over 13 amino acids. V was shortened by 6 bases and J by 5 bases, with 13 bases between the two germline ends. Germline lookup yields CDR1 SNHLY and CDR2 FYNNEI. CDR3 loop: CASRGDLQETQYF. CDR3 bases: TGTGCCAGCAGGGGCGACCTCCAGGAGACCCAGTACTTC.

J is TRBJ2-3 and V is TRBV25-1; D possibly corresponds to TRBD1 (5 bases). Trimming removed 1 base at V and 4 bases at J, with 6 bases between. Germline lookup yields CDR1 MGHDK and CDR2 SYGVNS. There are 13 residues in the CDR3. The CDR3 nucleotides read TGTGCCAGCAGTGAATCAGGGTCAGATACGCAGTATTTT. It codes for CASSESGSDTQYF.

The chain carries TRBV28 and TRBJ2-7, with D possibly being TRBD1 (6 bases). This CDR3 has 16 amino acids. Germline-derived CDR1 and CDR2 are MDHEN and SYDVKM. Trimming cost V 6 bases and J 4 bases, with 22 bases left between them. The CDR3 here is CASSQPDRIYLYEQYF. Here the CDR3 DNA reads TGTGCCAGCAGCCAACCGGACAGAATCTACTTGTACGAGCAGTACTTC. The whole variable domain, remainder taken from reference TRBV28 and TRBJ2-7, is DVKVTQSSRYLVKRTGEKVFLECVQDMDHENMFWYRQDPGLGLRLIYFSYDVKMKEKGDIPEGYSVSREKKERFSLILESASTNQTSMYLCASSQPDRIYLYEQYFGPGTRLTVT.

The genes are TRBV12-5 and TRBJ2-7; possibly TRBD1 for D (6 bases). V shed 5 bases and J shed 6 bases, with 14 bases lying between them. The germline V gene has CDR1 LGHNT and CDR2 FRNRAP. The CDR3 is 13 residues long. CDR3 nucleotides: TGTGCTAGTGGTCCGGGACATAAAAGCGAGCAGTACTTC. Translation gives CASGPGHKSEQYF. The full variable domain, rest sourced from reference TRBV12-5 and TRBJ2-7, is DARVTQTPRHKVTEMGQEVTMRCQPILGHNTVFWYRQTMMQGLELLAYFRNRAPLDDSGMPKDRFSAEMPDATLATLKIQPSEPRDSAVYFCASGPGHKSEQYFGPGTRLTVT.

This clone was counted a few times. This chain links TRBV19 with TRBJ2-5; TRBD1 matches at 10 bases. Per germline, CDR1 LNHDA and CDR2 SQIVND (reference sequence). V dropped 3 bases and J dropped 5; count of bases not matched to a gene: 6. The length of the CDR3 is 15 residues. The CDR3 protein is CASSIHGTGEETQYF. The CDR3 DNA is TGTGCCAGTAGTATTCACGGGACAGGGGAGGAGACCCAGTACTTC.

This clone has only a few counts. The V and J genes are TRBV18 and TRBJ2-7, with 10 bases aligning to TRBD2. Trimming took 2 bases from V and 1 from J; bases not matched to a gene: 2. CDR3 length: 15 amino acids. Germline CDR1 and CDR2: KGHSH and LQKENI. As DNA, the CDR3 is TGTGCCAGCTCACCATCTAGCGGGGGATCCTACGAGCAGTACTTC. Translated, it gives CASSPSSGGSYEQYF.

This clone came up once. V gene TRBV4-1 combines with J gene TRBJ2-7, with D maybe TRBD1 (6 bases). Trimming cost V 4 bases and J 0 bases, with 10 bases left between them. CDR1 is MGHRA, CDR2 YSYEKL, per germline. The CDR3 totals 14 residues. CDR3 DNA: TGCGCCAGCAGCCCATGGACAGTCTCCTACGAGCAGTACTTC. Translation gives CASSPWTVSYEQYF.

The V and J genes are TRBV2 and TRBJ1-1, with 10 bases that match TRBD1. The V and J ends lost 8 bases and 0 bases, in that order; junction bases with no gene match: 18. The CDR3 sequence is 19 residues long. Germline lookup yields CDR1 SNHLY and CDR2 FYNNEI. Here the CDR3 reads CASQRELFGTGVMNTEAFF. In DNA form, the CDR3 reads TGTGCCAGCCAGAGAGAGTTGTTTGGGACAGGGGTAATGAACACTGAAGCTTTCTTT.

This clone was seen only once. The rearrangement links TRBV6-5 to TRBJ2-7, with D perhaps TRBD2 (6 bases). The CDR3 consists of 11 residues. The germline gives CDR1 MNHEY, CDR2 SVGAGI. With 6 bases removed from V and 4 bases from J, the gap between germline ends came to 7 bases. In DNA, the CDR3 is TGTGCCAGCAGGGGGGGATACGAGCAGTACTTC. Translating gives CASRGGYEQYF.

This clone was seen a handful of times. The chain recombines TRBV19 with TRBJ1-5; D unclear. Germline CDR1 is LNHDA and CDR2 is SQIVND (reference sequence). Trimming took off 7 bases at V and 0 bases at J, with 13 bases between the two ends. The CDR3 spans 15 residues. In nucleotides, the CDR3 is TGTGCCAGTAATAACAGACCATATAGCAATCAGCCCCAGCATTTT. The encoded protein is CASNNRPYSNQPQHF.